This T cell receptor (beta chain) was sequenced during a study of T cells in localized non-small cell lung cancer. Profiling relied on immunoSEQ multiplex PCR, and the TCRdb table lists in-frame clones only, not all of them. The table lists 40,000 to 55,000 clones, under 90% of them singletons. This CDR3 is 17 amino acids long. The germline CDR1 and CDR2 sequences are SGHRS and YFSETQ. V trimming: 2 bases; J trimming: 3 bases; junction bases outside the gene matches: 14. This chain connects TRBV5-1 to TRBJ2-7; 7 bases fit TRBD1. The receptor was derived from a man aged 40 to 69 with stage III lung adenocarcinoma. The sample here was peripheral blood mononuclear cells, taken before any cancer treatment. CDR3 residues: CASSLVGGRQGDYEQYF. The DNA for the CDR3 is TGCGCCAGCAGCTTAGTCGGAGGTCGACAGGGTGACTACGAGCAGTACTTC.